This T cell receptor beta chain originates from a study of blood T cell repertoires in COVID-19. In the study overall: Acute and convalescent COVID-19 samples came from the United States, Italy and Spain. In each case, the material was cDNA or gDNA derived from T cells, B-cell-depleted T cells, or PBMCs.

The trim removed 4 bases at V and 5 bases at J, leaving 6 bases unmatched. The V gene's germline CDR1 is SGHRS and CDR2 YFSETQ. The length of the CDR3 is 14 residues. Seattle's cohort entered during active infection and was followed longitudinally. This clone was detected only a few times. As handled by the study authors: Reference gene primers were amplified, and this amplification served to estimate nucleated cell counts. Sequenced by immunoSEQ multiplex PCR; TCRdb stores in-frame clones only, minus some. Clone size and the V and J calls come from that table; the DNA yielded D and trimming. The sample records almost 350,000 clones, roughly nine tenths being singletons.

The chain couples TRBV5-1 to TRBJ2-3, with 8 bases identical to TRBD2. The receptor was derived from a woman aged 55-69 years with COVID-19, enrolled during active disease. The sequencing input was peripheral blood. CDR3 sequence (DNA): TGCGCCAGCAGCCGCGGGGGGCTGGAAGATACGCAGTATTTT. Its translation: CASSRGGLEDTQYF.